The rows below give T cell receptor beta chains drawn from one sample of a study of PD-1 blockade in classical Hodgkin lymphoma. Here immunoSEQ multiplex PCR was the method, and the copy in TCRdb shows in-frame clones only, minus some. The table has more than 95,000 clones, approximately 89% seen once. This specimen consisted of peripheral blood mononuclear cells (PBMCs), obtained before the fourth cycle of nivolumab. These receptors were collected from a human donor with classical Hodgkin lymphoma. Both conserved end residues are part of each CDR3. The D gene is left open where the match is weak. Not all rows give a size; the values are once, few, many and, for expanded clones, a class.

>NA|TRBD1|TRBJ1-2|TRBV6-1
CASSEVPGQPSNYGYTF
TGTGCCAGCAGTGAAGTGCCGGGACAGCCTTCTAACTATGGCTACACCTTC
>NA|NA|TRBJ1-5|TRBV6-1
CASSEFNLPYGNQPQHF
TGTGCCAGCAGTGAATTTAATCTCCCCTATGGCAATCAGCCCCAGCATTTT
>NA|NA|TRBJ1-4|TRBV27
CASSASPPQAANEKLFF
TGTGCCAGCAGTGCCTCCCCGCCCCAGGCGGCTAATGAAAAACTGTTTTTT
>NA|TRBD1|TRBJ1-2|TRBV5-4
CASSLDRGGGYTF
TGTGCCAGCAGCTTGGACAGGGGCGGTGGCTACACCTTC
>NA|NA|TRBJ2-7|TRBV18
CASSPGATDHYEQYF
TGTGCCAGCTCCCCCGGTGCGACAGATCACTACGAGCAGTACTTC
>NA|NA|TRBJ2-2|TRBV5-1
CASSLPGQNTGELFF
TGCGCCAGCAGCTTGCCAGGACAGAACACCGGGGAGCTGTTTTTT
>NA|TRBD2|TRBJ2-3|TRBV4-1
CASSQDGSGLSTDTQYF
TGCGCCAGCAGCCAAGATGGTAGCGGGCTTAGCACAGATACGCAGTATTTT
>once|NA|TRBJ2-5|TRBV5-1
CASSLYGGVGRETQYF
TGCGCCAGCAGCTTGTACGGCGGGGTCGGTCGGGAGACCCAGTACTTC
>NA|NA|TRBJ1-2|TRBV2
CASSPGAGYGYTF
TGTGCCAGCAGTCCAGGGGCGGGATATGGCTACACCTTC
>NA|NA|TRBJ2-5|TRBV6-1
CASIPLATHRAQYF
TGTGCCAGCATTCCTCTAGCGACCCACAGGGCCCAGTACTTC
>NA|TRBD2|TRBJ2-1|TRBV18
CASSPRLAGAVDNEQFF
TGTGCCAGCTCACCTCGACTAGCGGGAGCCGTGGACAATGAGCAGTTCTTC
>NA|TRBD2|TRBJ2-1|TRBV27
CASSRTTSGRYYNEQFF
TGTGCCAGCAGTCGTACCACTAGCGGGAGGTACTACAATGAGCAGTTCTTC
>NA|NA|TRBJ1-3|TRBV28
CASSPNTWGLLGNTIYF
TGTGCCAGCAGTCCCAATACATGGGGACTGCTCGGAAACACCATATATTTT
>NA|TRBD1|TRBJ2-1|TRBV4-3
CASSQETGGSYNEQFF
TGCGCCAGCAGCCAAGAGACAGGGGGTTCCTACAATGAGCAGTTCTTC
>NA|NA|TRBJ2-4|TRBV19
CASRVGWIQYF
TGTGCCAGTAGGGTAGGGTGGATTCAGTACTTC
>few|TRBD2|TRBJ2-3|TRBV19
CASSIGAGEATDTQYF
TGTGCCAGTAGTATTGGGGCGGGAGAAGCCACAGATACGCAGTATTTT
>NA|TRBD1|TRBJ1-5|TRBV6-1
CASSEDVDRAQPQHF
TGTGCCAGCAGTGAAGATGTAGACAGGGCTCAGCCCCAGCATTTT
>once|NA|TRBJ1-3|TRBV21-1
CASSPIGGTGSGNTIYF
TGTGCCAGCAGCCCCATCGGGGGGACAGGCTCTGGAAACACCATATATTTT
>NA|NA|TRBJ2-5|TRBV19
CASSIQGYQETQYF
TGTGCCAGTAGTATCCAGGGCTACCAAGAGACCCAGTACTTC
>NA|NA|TRBJ1-4|TRBV28
CASSPSPTGTDEKLFF
TGTGCCAGCAGTCCGAGTCCCACAGGGACGGATGAAAAACTGTTTTTT
>NA|NA|TRBJ2-7|TRBV7-8
CASRLGVRAYYEQYF
TGTGCCAGCAGGTTAGGGGTCCGCGCCTACTACGAGCAGTACTTC
>NA|TRBD1|TRBJ2-4|TRBV7-2
CASSLVAGGGKNIQYF
TGTGCCAGCAGCTTAGTGGCAGGGGGCGGCAAAAACATTCAGTACTTC
>NA|TRBD2|TRBJ2-1|TRBV10-3
CARGEREQDSYNEQFF
TGTGCCCGGGGGGAGCGGGAGCAAGACTCCTACAATGAGCAGTTCTTC
>NA|NA|TRBJ2-7|TRBV9
CASSVAQSYEQYF
TGTGCCAGCAGCGTAGCTCAGTCCTACGAGCAGTACTTC
>NA|TRBD1|TRBJ2-3|TRBV29-1
CSAGQEWDTQYF
TGCAGCGCCGGACAGGAGTGGGACACGCAGTATTTT
>NA|NA|TRBJ2-7|TRBV28
CASSFRVSSYEQYF
TGTGCCAGCAGCTTCAGGGTCAGCTCCTACGAGCAGTACTTC
>NA|TRBD2|TRBJ2-7|TRBV12-5
CASGQNPGTSGRPPYEQYF
TGTGCTAGTGGACAAAACCCCGGGACTAGCGGGAGGCCCCCCTACGAGCAGTACTTC
>NA|NA|TRBJ2-7|TRBV30
CAWSVYSAYEQYF
TGTGCCTGGAGTGTATACAGTGCCTACGAGCAGTACTTC